This T cell receptor (beta chain) was sequenced during a study of human T cells and chemical hapten exposure. V gave up 2 bases and J gave up 5 bases, with 6 bases separating them. CDR1 LGHDT and CDR2 YNNKEL come from the germline V gene (reference sequence). The CDR3 covers 13 residues. TCRdb reprocessed the RACE reads with MiXCR, giving one entry per CDR3 protein. The table has about 350,000 distinct CDR3 sequences, around 5.5% seen once; the top ten hold 7% to 10%. As for time point: pre-sensitization, week 0. As to treatment: therapeutic diphenylcyclopropenone sensitization with weekly scalp DPC. Here the sequenced sample was whole blood, taken in connection with sensitization to the hapten diphenylcyclopropenone (DPC). This TCR was sampled from a woman in her late teens or twenties with alopecia areata. Some clones in this sample may be carry-over from other donors' samples. This chain uses TRBV3-1 with TRBJ2-2; D remains unclear. The DNA for the CDR3 is TGTGCCAGCAGCCAAATCGAAACCGGGGAGCTGTTTTTT. Amino acids: CASSQIETGELFF.